The 4 T cell receptor beta chains in this list originate from one sample, sequenced in a study of blood T cell repertoires in COVID-19. Sequencing used immunoSEQ multiplex PCR; TCRdb keeps in-frame clones, though not all of them. The repertoire holds 140,000 or so clones, with almost 85% as singletons. The sample consisted of PBMCs or T cells enriched from blood (not recorded which). These receptors came from a woman in her 50s with acute COVID-19.

The J gene is TRBJ1-1, the V gene TRBV9, with D possibly matching TRBD1 (5 bases). Trimming took off 2 bases at V and 0 bases at J, with 5 bases between the two ends. The CDR3 totals 13 residues. Germline loops: CDR1 SGDLS, CDR2 YYNGEE. As DNA, the CDR3 is TGTGCCAGCAGCGTGACAGTGAACACTGAAGCTTTCTTT. It yields the protein CASSVTVNTEAFF.

The chain carries TRBV6-2 or TRBV6-3 and TRBJ1-5, with D unresolved. CDR3 length equals 16 residues. V was pared by 0 bases and J by 2 bases, with 11 bases between. Germline-derived CDR1 and CDR2 are MNHEY and SVGEGT. The CDR3 loop is CASSYSEPRGNQPQHF. In DNA form, the CDR3 reads TGTGCCAGCAGTTACTCGGAGCCGAGGGGCAATCAGCCCCAGCATTTT.

The chain links TRBV9 to TRBJ2-2; D possibly corresponds to TRBD2 (5 bases). Germline lookup yields CDR1 SGDLS and CDR2 YYNGEE. V was trimmed by 5 bases and J by 6 bases, leaving 20 bases between them. The CDR3 has 16 residues. CDR3 bases: TGTGCCAGCAGAGGCCGGGATCCTACCCGGTCCGGGGAGCTGTTTTTT. Protein: CASRGRDPTRSGELFF.

This clone was counted only a few times. The CDR3 bases are TGTGCCAGCAGCGGCAGGGCCGGTGGCTACACCTTC. As protein: CASSGRAGGYTF. The chain joins TRBV3-1 (or the pseudogene TRBV3-2) to TRBJ1-2; TRBD1 might be the D (5 bases). CDR3 size: 12 residues. V was shortened by 5 bases and J by 7 bases, with 11 bases between the two germline ends. The germline CDR1 and CDR2 sequences are LGHDT and YNNKEL (reference sequence).